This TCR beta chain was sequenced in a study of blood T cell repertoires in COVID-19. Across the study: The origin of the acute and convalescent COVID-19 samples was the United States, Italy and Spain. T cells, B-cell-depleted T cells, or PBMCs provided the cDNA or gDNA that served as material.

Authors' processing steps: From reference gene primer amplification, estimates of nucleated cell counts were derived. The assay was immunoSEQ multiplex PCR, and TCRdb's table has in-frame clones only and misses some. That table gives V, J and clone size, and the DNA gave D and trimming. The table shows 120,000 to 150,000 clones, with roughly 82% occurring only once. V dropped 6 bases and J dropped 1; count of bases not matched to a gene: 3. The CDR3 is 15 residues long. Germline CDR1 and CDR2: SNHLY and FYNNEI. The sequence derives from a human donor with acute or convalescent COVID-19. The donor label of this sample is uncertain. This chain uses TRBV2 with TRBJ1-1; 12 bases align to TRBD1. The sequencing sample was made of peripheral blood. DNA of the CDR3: TGTGCCAGCAGGGGACAGGGGGCCCCGAACACTGAAGCTTTCTTT. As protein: CASRGQGAPNTEAFF.